The entry below describes one TCR beta chain. The antigen is undetermined. The PCR had 60 Vbeta and 13 Jbeta primers. Sequencing was performed with immunoSEQ multiplex PCR; in TCRdb, only in-frame clones are kept and a portion is missing. The sample carries about 140,000 clones, roughly 75% recorded once. Donors were ostensibly healthy at sampling, although undocumented immune exposures were probable. The sample comes from a study of cytomegalovirus exposure and HLA in healthy donors. Study summary: Out of about 180 million T cells, an earlier analysis found roughly 100 million unique TCR beta sequences in total. Findings and caveats of the study: The majority of TCR sequences were rare, yet some public TCRs appeared in many donors.

This CDR3 has 18 amino acids. V was pared by 5 bases and J by 2 bases, with 15 bases of the junction left unmatched. The germline V gene has CDR1 SGHTA and CDR2 FQGTGA. The sequenced material came from PBMCs. The chain combines TRBV7-3 with TRBJ2-5; TRBD2 aligns across 9 bases. The clonotype originates from a man aged 18 to 29 in good health and CMV-seropositive. CDR3 DNA sequence: TGTGCCAGCAGCCGGTACCCCATAGCGGGAGTAGGGCAAGAGACCCAGTACTTC. Translating gives CASSRYPIAGVGQETQYF.